Sequencing of this T cell receptor (beta chain) was carried out in a study of Tregs in tolerant kidney transplant recipients (dated 2019 in TCRdb). Turning to the overall study: TCRbeta sequencing was used in the study to identify donor-specific regulatory T cells before combined kidney and bone marrow transplantation, and the identified cells were then tracked after transplant. The investigation overall reported the following: Biological reproducibility was not directly addressed, though technical replication error appeared minimal. Expanding Tregs with activated donor B cells appeared to identify the most biologically relevant and donor-specific TCRbeta repertoire. The study was constrained by small patient numbers, and validation of the findings is required in larger populations and under other immunosuppression protocols. Donor-specific Treg expansion was found to exceed global Treg expansion in tolerant patients, suggesting antigen-driven rather than nonspecific expansion. PCR primers changed over time for some patients, so nucleotide-level comparison across those patients' samples was not possible.

The transplants used related donors with nonmyeloablative bone marrow transplantation, and mixed chimerism in the human trials was transient. Thawed PBMCs were FACS-sorted into unstimulated Tregs (CD4+CD25+CD127-), CD4+ non-Tregs (CD4+CD25-), CD4 cells and CD8 cells. Patients were several combined kidney and bone marrow transplant recipients from the ITN036ST trial, and only these trial subjects had samples available. Healthy control blood was processed to PBMCs with a Ficoll density gradient and then cryopreserved, whereas patient PBMCs were collected both before and after transplant. Note on this clone: This receptor's antigen is unknown. Read sequence stops 3 residues before the CDR3 end, and the germline J gene provides the missing end.

For TCRbeta CDR3 sequencing, genomic DNA was extracted from sorted cells using the QIAGEN DNeasy Blood and Tissue Kit. High-throughput TCRbeta CDR3 sequencing was carried out commercially through immunoSEQ, with PCR amplification with bias correction and internal controls included. As for the authors' bioinformatics: Unique productive TCRbeta sequences were defined by CDR3 nucleotide sequence where primers matched, otherwise by CDR3 amino acid sequence with Vbeta and Jbeta genes. To correct sorting error, sequences shared between sorted populations at a frequency ratio of 2:1 or less were removed; the rest were assigned to the higher population. Sequences were defined as donor-reactive when expanded at least 5-fold in CFSE-low cells versus unstimulated cells and present at a frequency of at least 0.01% in CFSE-low cells. Repertoire divergence was quantified by Jensen-Shannon divergence calculated from the top 100 TCRbeta sequences ranked by frequency. For samples with multiple sequencing runs, sorting error was corrected in each run separately before the runs were combined. Entries here come from immuneACCESS through TCRdb and include only in-frame sequences with V and J called. Some clones fail to appear in such tables; in the studies checked, an unresolved V gene covers under half of the shortfall, and the cause of the remainder is unknown. That table supplies the V and J calls and clone size; D and trimming were determined from the DNA. The table for this sample lists 9,000 to 13,000 clones. Of the sample, 20% to 30% is held by the ten largest clones.

Unmatched junction bases come to 8, with V trimmed by 0 bases and J by 6 bases. The CDR3, cysteine through phenylalanine, is 15 amino acids long. Of the CDR3's DNA, 36 bases were read; they are in frame from base 1. From the germline V gene (reference sequence), CDR1 is GTSNPN and CDR2 is SVGIG. This TCR derives from a human patient who received a combined kidney and bone marrow transplant. Where a transplant has occurred, the graft donor may have supplied some of the T cells. Sample: CD8+ T cells from blood (PBMCs), taken 24 months after the transplant. Recombination connected TRBV30 to TRBJ2-3; 8 bases in the middle match TRBD2. The part of the CDR3 DNA that was read is TGTGCCTGGAGTGTGGGTCAGCGGGAGCTTGATACG. Translated, this gives CAWSVGQRELDT. In full, the CDR3 reads CAWSVGQRELDTQYF.